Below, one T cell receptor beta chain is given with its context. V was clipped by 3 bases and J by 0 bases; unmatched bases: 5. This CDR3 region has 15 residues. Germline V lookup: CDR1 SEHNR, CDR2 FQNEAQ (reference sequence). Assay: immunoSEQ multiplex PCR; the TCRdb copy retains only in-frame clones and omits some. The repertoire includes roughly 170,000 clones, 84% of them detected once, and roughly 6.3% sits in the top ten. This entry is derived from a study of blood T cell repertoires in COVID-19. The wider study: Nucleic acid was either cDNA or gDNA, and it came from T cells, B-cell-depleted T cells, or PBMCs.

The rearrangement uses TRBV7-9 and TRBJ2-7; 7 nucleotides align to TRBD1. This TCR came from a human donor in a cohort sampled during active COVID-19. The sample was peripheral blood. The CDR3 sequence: CASSLSGQSSYEQYF. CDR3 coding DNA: TGTGCCAGCAGCTTGTCGGGACAGAGCTCCTACGAGCAGTACTTC.